This T cell receptor (beta chain) was recovered during a study of PD-1 blockade in classical Hodgkin lymphoma. Every single patient, without exception, relapsed after autologous stem cell transplantation, and brentuximab vedotin exposure varied. Notes on the study in general: The CD4+ diversity rise by C4D1 was clearest in complete responders.

On this clone itself: Its target is not known.

Losses at the gene ends were 0 bases for V and 3 bases for J; bases not matched to a gene: 7. CDR1 and CDR2 from the germline V gene are SGHNT and YYREEE (reference sequence). The CDR3 sequence is 16 residues long. Assay: immunoSEQ multiplex PCR; the TCRdb copy retains only in-frame clones and omits some. The data show 90,000 to 130,000 clones, about 89% seen once. The specimen comprised peripheral blood mononuclear cells (PBMCs), sampled before the second cycle of nivolumab. The V gene is TRBV5-4, the J gene TRBJ2-7, with 9 bases lining up with TRBD2. The receptor was derived from a human donor with classical Hodgkin lymphoma. The CDR3 nucleotides are TGTGCCAGCAGCTTGGGCCCGCGGGGGGGCGGCTACGAGCAGTACTTC. This gives the protein CASSLGPRGGGYEQYF. Based on the CDR3 plus reference TRBV5-4 and TRBJ2-7, the full variable domain is ETGVTQSPTHLIKTRGQQVTLRCSSQSGHNTVSWYQQALGQGPQFIFQYYREEENGRGNFPPRFSGLQFPNYSSELNVNALELDDSALYLCASSLGPRGGGYEQYFGPGTRLTVT.